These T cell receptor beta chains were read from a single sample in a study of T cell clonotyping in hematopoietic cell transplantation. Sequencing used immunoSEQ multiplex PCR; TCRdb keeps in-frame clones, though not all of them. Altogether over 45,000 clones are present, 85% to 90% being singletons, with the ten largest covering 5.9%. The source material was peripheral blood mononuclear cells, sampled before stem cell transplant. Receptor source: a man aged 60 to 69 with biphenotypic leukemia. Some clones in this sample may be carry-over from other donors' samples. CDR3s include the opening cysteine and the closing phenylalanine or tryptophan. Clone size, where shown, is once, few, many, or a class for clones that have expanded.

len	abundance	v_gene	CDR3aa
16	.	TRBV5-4	CASSLGTGTFNYEQYF
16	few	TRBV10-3	CAISEGEAGYTGELFF
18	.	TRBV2	CASNIGRRLAGNTDTQYF
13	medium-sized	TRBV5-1	CASSLVGDTEAFF
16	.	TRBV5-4	CASSSARETGNEKLFF
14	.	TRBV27	CASRTRDRGTEAFF
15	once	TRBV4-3	CASSQDRHPNTEAFF
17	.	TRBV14	CASSQDREGRRTDTQYF
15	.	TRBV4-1	CASSLGLAGPYEQYF
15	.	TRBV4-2	CASSQGGRGDEKLFF